The rows below give T cell receptor beta chains drawn from one sample of a study of siplizumab effects on memory and regulatory T cells. The data were produced by immunoSEQ multiplex PCR, yet TCRdb's version contains in-frame clones alone and is incomplete. This sample has about 120,000 clones, with approximately 92% found just once. Sample: non-Treg CD4+ T cells sorted from blood. These receptor sequences come from a human donor in good health. The CDR3 runs from the conserved cysteine through the conserved F or W. A D gene is named only where the DNA matches it firmly. Some rows have no size entry. The others give once, few or many, or a class for an expanded clone.

v_gene	j_gene	d_gene	abundance	CDR3aa	CDR3nt
TRBV29-1	TRBJ2-7	TRBD1	-	CSCKGQGYEQYF	TGCAGCTGTAAGGGACAGGGTTACGAGCAGTACTTC
TRBV7-2	TRBJ2-3	-	-	CASSLDSGFTDTQYF	TGTGCCAGCAGCTTAGACTCCGGCTTCACAGATACGCAGTATTTT
TRBV2	TRBJ1-5	-	-	CASSASAGMNQPQHF	TGTGCCAGCAGTGCCTCGGCAGGGATGAATCAGCCCCAGCATTTT
TRBV27	TRBJ1-6	TRBD1	once	CASGLTGTGYNSPLHF	TGTGCCAGCGGCTTGACCGGGACAGGCTATAATTCACCCCTCCACTTT
TRBV5-1	TRBJ2-3	-	once	CASSLVPGPDTQYF	TGCGCCAGCAGCTTGGTCCCGGGCCCGGATACGCAGTATTTT
TRBV19	TRBJ1-5	-	-	CASSIRGEYQPQHF	TGTGCCAGTAGTATTCGGGGGGAGTATCAGCCCCAGCATTTT
TRBV7-3	TRBJ2-7	-	-	CASSLGRGYEQYF	TGTGCCAGCAGCTTGGGGAGAGGCTACGAGCAGTACTTC
TRBV5-1	TRBJ2-7	TRBD1	-	CASSLETGAYEQYF	TGCGCCAGCAGCTTGGAGACAGGGGCCTACGAGCAGTACTTC
TRBV18	TRBJ1-3	-	-	CASSPWDLGGLVENTIYF	TGTGCCAGCTCACCATGGGACCTCGGGGGCCTTGTCGAAAACACCATATATTTT
TRBV7-2	TRBJ2-5	TRBD2	-	CASSSLAGGPETQYF	TGTGCCAGCAGCTCCCTAGCGGGGGGCCCAGAGACCCAGTACTTC
TRBV11-2	TRBJ2-3	TRBD2	-	CASSPGVAGTSTDTQYF	TGTGCCAGCAGCCCGGGGGTAGCGGGAACAAGCACAGATACGCAGTATTTT
TRBV7-2	TRBJ1-5	TRBD1	-	CASSLWGQGGSNQPQHF	TGTGCCAGCAGCTTATGGGGACAGGGGGGAAGCAATCAGCCCCAGCATTTT
TRBV19	TRBJ2-7	-	-	CATEDRLTYEQYF	TGTGCCACCGAAGACAGATTGACCTACGAGCAGTACTTC
TRBV9	TRBJ1-1	-	-	CASSVSPGPHTEAFF	TGTGCCAGCAGCGTTAGTCCAGGGCCCCACACTGAAGCTTTCTTT
TRBV5-1	TRBJ2-6	TRBD1	-	CASSTPGTGWPGANVLTF	TGCGCCAGCAGCACCCCCGGGACAGGGTGGCCTGGGGCCAACGTCCTGACTTTC